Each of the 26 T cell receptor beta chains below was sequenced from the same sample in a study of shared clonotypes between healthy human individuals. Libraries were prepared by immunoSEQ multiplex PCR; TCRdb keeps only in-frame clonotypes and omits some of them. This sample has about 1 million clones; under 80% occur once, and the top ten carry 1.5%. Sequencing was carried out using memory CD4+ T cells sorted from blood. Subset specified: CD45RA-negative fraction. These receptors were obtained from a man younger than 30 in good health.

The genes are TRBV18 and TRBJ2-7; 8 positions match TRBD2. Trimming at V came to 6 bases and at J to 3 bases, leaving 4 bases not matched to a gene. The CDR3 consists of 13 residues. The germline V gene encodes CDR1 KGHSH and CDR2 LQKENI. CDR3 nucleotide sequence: TGTGCCAGCTCTCAGACTAGCGACTACGAGCAGTACTTC. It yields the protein CASSQTSDYEQYF.

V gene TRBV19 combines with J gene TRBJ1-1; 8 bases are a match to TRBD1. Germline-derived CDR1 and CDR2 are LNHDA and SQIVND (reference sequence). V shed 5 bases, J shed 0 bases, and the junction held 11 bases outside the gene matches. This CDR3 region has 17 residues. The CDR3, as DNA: TGTGCCAGTAGTCCAAAGGGGTTGACAGGGGTGAACACTGAAGCTTTCTTT. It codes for CASSPKGLTGVNTEAFF.

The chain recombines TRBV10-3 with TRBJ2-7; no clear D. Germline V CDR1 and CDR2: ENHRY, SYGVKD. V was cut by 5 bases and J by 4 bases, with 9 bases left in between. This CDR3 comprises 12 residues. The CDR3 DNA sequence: TGTGCCATCAGTCTACAGAGATACGAGCAGTACTTC. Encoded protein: CAISLQRYEQYF.

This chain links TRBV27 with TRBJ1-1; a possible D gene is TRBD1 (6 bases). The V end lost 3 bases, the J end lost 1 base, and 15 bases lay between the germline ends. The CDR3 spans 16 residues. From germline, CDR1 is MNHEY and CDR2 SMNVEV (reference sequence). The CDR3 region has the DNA TGTGCCAGCAGTTTTGAGCCAGGGGCGGCGAACACTGAAGCTTTCTTT. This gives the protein CASSFEPGAANTEAFF.

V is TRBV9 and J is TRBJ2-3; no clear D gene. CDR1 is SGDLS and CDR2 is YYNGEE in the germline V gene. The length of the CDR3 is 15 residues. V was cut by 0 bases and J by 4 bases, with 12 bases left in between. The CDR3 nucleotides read TGTGCCAGCAGCGTAGGTTTGAGTACGGCAGATACGCAGTATTTT. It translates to CASSVGLSTADTQYF.

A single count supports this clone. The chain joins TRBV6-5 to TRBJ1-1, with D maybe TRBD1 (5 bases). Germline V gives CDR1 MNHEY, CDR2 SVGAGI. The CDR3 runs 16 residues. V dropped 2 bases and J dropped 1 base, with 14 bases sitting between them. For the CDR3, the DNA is TGTGCCAGCAGTTACGGGACGGGGAAGGGGAACACTGAAGCTTTCTTT. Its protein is CASSYGTGKGNTEAFF.

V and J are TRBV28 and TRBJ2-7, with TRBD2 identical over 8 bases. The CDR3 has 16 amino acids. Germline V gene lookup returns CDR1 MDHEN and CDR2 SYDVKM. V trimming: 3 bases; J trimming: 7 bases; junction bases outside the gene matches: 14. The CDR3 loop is CASSFALTGTGGEQYF. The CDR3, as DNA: TGTGCCAGCAGTTTCGCTTTGACAGGCACGGGGGGGGAGCAGTACTTC.

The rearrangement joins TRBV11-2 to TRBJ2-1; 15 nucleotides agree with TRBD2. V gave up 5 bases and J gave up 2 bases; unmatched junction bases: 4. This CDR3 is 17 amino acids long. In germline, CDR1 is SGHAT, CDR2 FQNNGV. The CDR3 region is CASSRTSGRAPYNEQFF. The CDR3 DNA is TGTGCCAGCAGCAGGACTAGCGGGAGGGCCCCCTACAATGAGCAGTTCTTC.

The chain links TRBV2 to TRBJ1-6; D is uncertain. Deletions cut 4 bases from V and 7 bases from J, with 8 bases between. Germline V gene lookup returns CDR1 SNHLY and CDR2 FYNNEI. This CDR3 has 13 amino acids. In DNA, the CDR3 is TGTGCCAGCAGTGTAGGGATGAATTCACCCCTCCACTTT. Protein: CASSVGMNSPLHF.

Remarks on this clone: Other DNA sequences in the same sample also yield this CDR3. This chain's CDR3 is CASSLQGRETQYF. For the CDR3, the DNA is TGCGCCAGCAGCCTACAGGGGCGGGAGACCCAGTACTTC. This chain connects TRBV5-1 to TRBJ2-5, with 7 positions matching TRBD1. Germline V gene data show CDR1 as SGHRS and CDR2 as YFSETQ. V shed 4 bases and J 5 bases; nucleotides not matched to a gene: 5. The CDR3 is made up of 13 amino acids. Together with reference TRBV5-1 and TRBJ2-5, the CDR3 gives the full variable domain: KAGVTQTPRYLIKTRGQQVTLSCSPISGHRSVSWYQQTPGQGLQFLFEYFSETQRNKGNFPGRFSGRQFSNSRSEMNVSTLELGDSALYLCASSLQGRETQYFGPGTRLLVL.

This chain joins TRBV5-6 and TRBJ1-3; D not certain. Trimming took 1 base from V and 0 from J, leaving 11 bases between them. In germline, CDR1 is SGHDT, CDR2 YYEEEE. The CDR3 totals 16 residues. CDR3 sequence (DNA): TGTGCCAGCAGCTTGCCGGGCAGGAGCTCTGGAAACACCATATATTTT. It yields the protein CASSLPGRSSGNTIYF. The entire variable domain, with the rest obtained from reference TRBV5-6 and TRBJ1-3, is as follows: DAGVTQSPTHLIKTRGQQVTLRCSPKSGHDTVSWYQQALGQGPQFIFQYYEEEERQRGNFPDRFSGHQFPNYSSELNVNALLLGDSALYLCASSLPGRSSGNTIYFGEGSWLTVV.

CDR3 in DNA: TGTGCCAGCAGCGTGGAGCCGGGACTAGCGGGAGTTAACGAGCAGTACTTC. Protein sequence: CASSVEPGLAGVNEQYF. The V gene is TRBV9, the J gene TRBJ2-7, with 14 bases matching TRBD2. The CDR3 is made up of 17 amino acids. Germline lookup yields CDR1 SGDLS and CDR2 YYNGEE. V lost 2 bases and J lost 5; bases outside the gene matches: 9.

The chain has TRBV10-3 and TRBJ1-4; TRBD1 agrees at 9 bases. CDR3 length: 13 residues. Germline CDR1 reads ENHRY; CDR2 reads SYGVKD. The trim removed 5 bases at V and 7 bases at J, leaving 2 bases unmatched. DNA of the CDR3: TGTGCCATCAGTCCGGGACAGGGTGAAAAACTGTTTTTT. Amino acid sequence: CAISPGQGEKLFF.

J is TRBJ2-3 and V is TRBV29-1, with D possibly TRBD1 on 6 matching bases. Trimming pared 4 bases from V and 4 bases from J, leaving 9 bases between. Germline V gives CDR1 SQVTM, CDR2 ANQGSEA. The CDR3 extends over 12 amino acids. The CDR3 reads CSVADRSDTQYF. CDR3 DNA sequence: TGCAGCGTTGCAGACAGGTCAGATACGCAGTATTTT.

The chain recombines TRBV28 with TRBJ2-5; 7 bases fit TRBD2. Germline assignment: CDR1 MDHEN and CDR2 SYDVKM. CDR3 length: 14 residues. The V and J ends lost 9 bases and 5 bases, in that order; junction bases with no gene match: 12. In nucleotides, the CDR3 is TGTGCCAGTACGGGGGGAGCACAGGACGAGACCCAGTACTTC. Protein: CASTGGAQDETQYF.

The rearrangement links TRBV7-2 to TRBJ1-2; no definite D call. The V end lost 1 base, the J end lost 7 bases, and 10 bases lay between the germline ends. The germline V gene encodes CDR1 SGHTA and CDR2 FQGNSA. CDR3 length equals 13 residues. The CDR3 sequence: CASSLGDMGGYTF. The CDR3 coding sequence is TGTGCCAGCAGCTTAGGTGACATGGGTGGCTACACCTTC.

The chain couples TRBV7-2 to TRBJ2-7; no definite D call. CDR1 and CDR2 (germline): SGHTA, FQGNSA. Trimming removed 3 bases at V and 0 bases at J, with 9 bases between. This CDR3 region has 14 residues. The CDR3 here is CASSFLESSYEQYF. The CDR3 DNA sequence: TGTGCCAGCAGCTTTCTCGAGTCCTCCTACGAGCAGTACTTC.

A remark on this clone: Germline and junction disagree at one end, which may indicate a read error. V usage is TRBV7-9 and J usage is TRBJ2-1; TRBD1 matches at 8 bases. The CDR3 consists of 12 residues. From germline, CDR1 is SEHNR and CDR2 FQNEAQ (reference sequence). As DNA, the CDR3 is TGTGCCAGCAGCTTAGATAGGACAGGGAAGATCTTC. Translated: CASSLDRTGKIF.

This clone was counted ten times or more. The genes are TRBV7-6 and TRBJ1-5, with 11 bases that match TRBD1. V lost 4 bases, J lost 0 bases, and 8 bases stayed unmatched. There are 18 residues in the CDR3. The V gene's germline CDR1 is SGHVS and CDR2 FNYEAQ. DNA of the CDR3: TGTGCCAGCAGCTCCGGGACAGGGGGTCCCTTTAGCAATCAGCCCCAGCATTTT. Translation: CASSSGTGGPFSNQPQHF.

CDR3 sequence: CASSSQSSRGQGNGAKNIQYF. The CDR3 DNA is TGTGCCAGCAGTTCCCAATCTTCCCGGGGACAGGGTAACGGAGCCAAAAACATTCAGTACTTC. The genes are TRBV27 and TRBJ2-4, with 9 positions matching TRBD1. Germline loops: CDR1 MNHEY, CDR2 SMNVEV (reference sequence). There are 21 residues in the CDR3. With V trimmed by 4 bases and J by 0 bases, 19 bases remained unmatched.

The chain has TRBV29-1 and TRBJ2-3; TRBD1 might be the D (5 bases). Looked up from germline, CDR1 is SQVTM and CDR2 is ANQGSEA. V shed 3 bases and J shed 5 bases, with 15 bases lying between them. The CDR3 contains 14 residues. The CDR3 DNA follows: TGCAGCGTTGACCCCGACAGTAAGAGAGATACGCAGTATTTT. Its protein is CSVDPDSKRDTQYF.

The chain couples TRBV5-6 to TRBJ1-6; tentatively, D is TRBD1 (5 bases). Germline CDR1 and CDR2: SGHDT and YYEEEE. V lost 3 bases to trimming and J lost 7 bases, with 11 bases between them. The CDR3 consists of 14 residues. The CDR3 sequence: CASSWGGVNSPLHF. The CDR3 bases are TGTGCCAGCAGCTGGGGGGGAGTCAATTCACCCCTCCACTTT. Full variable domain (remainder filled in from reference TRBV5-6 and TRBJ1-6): DAGVTQSPTHLIKTRGQQVTLRCSPKSGHDTVSWYQQALGQGPQFIFQYYEEEERQRGNFPDRFSGHQFPNYSSELNVNALLLGDSALYLCASSWGGVNSPLHFGNGTRLTVT.

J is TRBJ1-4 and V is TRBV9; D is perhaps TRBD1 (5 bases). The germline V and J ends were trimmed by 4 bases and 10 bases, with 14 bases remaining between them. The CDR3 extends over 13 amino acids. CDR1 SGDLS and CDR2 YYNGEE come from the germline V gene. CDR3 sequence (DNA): TGTGCCAGCAGCCCCCGTCGCGGGGGAAAACTGTTTTTT. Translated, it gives CASSPRRGGKLFF.

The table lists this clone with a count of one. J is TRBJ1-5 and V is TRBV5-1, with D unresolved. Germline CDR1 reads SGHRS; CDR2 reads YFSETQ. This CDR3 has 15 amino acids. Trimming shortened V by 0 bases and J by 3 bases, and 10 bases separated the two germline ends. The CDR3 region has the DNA TGCGCCAGCAGCTTGGGTTCACAGCCCAATCAGCCCCAGCATTTT. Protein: CASSLGSQPNQPQHF.

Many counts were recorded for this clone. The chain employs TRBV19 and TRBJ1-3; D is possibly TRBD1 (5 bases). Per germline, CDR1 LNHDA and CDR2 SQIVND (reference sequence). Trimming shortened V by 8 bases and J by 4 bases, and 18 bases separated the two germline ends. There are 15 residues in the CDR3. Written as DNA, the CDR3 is TGTGCCAGTGCACCGGGACCGAAGTCGGGAAACACCATATATTTT. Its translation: CASAPGPKSGNTIYF.

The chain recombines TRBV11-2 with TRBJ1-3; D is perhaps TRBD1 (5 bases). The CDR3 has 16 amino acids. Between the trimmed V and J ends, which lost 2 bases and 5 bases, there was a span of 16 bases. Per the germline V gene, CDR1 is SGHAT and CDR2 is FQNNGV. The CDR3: CASSLLGGFPRNTIYF. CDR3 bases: TGTGCCAGCAGCTTATTGGGGGGGTTCCCGAGAAACACCATATATTTT.